The 28 T cell receptor beta chains below come from one sample, sequenced in a study of blood T cell repertoires in COVID-19. TCRdb's table, derived via immunoSEQ multiplex PCR, lists solely in-frame clones and lacks some. The sample lists 300,000 to 450,000 clones; about 89% were seen once. Sequencing was done on a sample of PBMCs or T cells enriched from blood (not recorded which). The receptors were sampled from a young man who had recovered from COVID-19.

The chain has TRBV10-3 and TRBJ2-7; 7 nucleotides match TRBD2. Looked up from germline, CDR1 is ENHRY and CDR2 is SYGVKD. The CDR3 spans 13 residues. V gave up 11 bases and J gave up 6 bases; unmatched junction bases: 13. CDR3 sequence: CAGSRVGRAEQYF. Here the CDR3 DNA reads TGTGCCGGTAGTCGGGTGGGGAGGGCCGAGCAGTACTTC.

The V call is TRBV7-9, the J call TRBJ2-3; TRBD1 matches at 7 bases. This CDR3 is 16 amino acids long. V dropped 0 bases and J dropped 5; count of bases not matched to a gene: 8. From germline, CDR1 is SEHNR and CDR2 FQNEAQ (reference sequence). The CDR3 protein is CASSLANRGLEDTQYF. The CDR3 DNA follows: TGTGCCAGCAGCTTAGCGAACAGGGGATTAGAAGATACGCAGTATTTT.

V and J are TRBV7-6 and TRBJ1-6, with TRBD1 identical over 12 bases. Germline V lookup: CDR1 SGHVS, CDR2 FNYEAQ. The length of the CDR3 is 15 residues. V lost 5 bases, J lost 6 bases, and 2 bases stayed unmatched. Here the CDR3 DNA reads TGTGCCAGCAGCGCGGGACAGGGGGCTAATTCACCCCTCCACTTT. It translates to CASSAGQGANSPLHF.

The CDR3 is CASSLGGGVLGGELFF. The CDR3 DNA reads TGTGCCAGCAGCTTGGGGGGAGGGGTCCTCGGCGGGGAGCTGTTTTTT. The genes are TRBV5-4 and TRBJ2-2; TRBD2 aligns across 7 bases. The CDR3 has 16 residues. From germline, CDR1 is SGHNT and CDR2 YYREEE (reference sequence). V was clipped by 0 bases and J by 7 bases; unmatched bases: 9.

This rearrangement joins TRBV28 to TRBJ1-2; TRBD1 aligns across 9 bases. Trimming cost V 6 bases and J 7 bases; bases outside gene matches: 12. This CDR3 is 15 amino acids long. CDR1 is MDHEN, CDR2 SYDVKM, per germline. The CDR3 loop reads CASSLPGQGKGGYTF. The CDR3 DNA is TGTGCCAGCAGCCTACCGGGACAGGGTAAGGGTGGCTACACCTTC.

The chain has TRBV30 and TRBJ1-5, with a tentative D call TRBD1 (6 bases). The V gene's germline CDR1 is GTSNPN and CDR2 SVGIG (reference sequence). This CDR3 comprises 12 residues. Deletions cut 5 bases from V and 7 bases from J, with 12 bases between. This CDR3 reads CAWDRLGQPQHF. CDR3 DNA: TGTGCCTGGGACAGGCTAGGACAGCCCCAGCATTTT.

This clone has only a few counts. This chain joins TRBV6-4 and TRBJ1-1; 9 bases are a match to TRBD1. In germline, CDR1 is MRHNA, CDR2 SNTAGT. The CDR3 totals 14 residues. The junction had 5 bases not matched to a gene; V was cut back by 6 bases and J by 3 bases. Here the CDR3 reads CASRGQGWDTEAFF. CDR3 in DNA: TGTGCCAGCAGGGGACAGGGTTGGGACACTGAAGCTTTCTTT.

The chain is built from TRBV27 and TRBJ1-2, with TRBD1 identical over 9 bases. The V and J ends lost 3 bases and 3 bases, in that order; junction bases with no gene match: 5. The germline gives CDR1 MNHEY, CDR2 SMNVEV (reference sequence). The CDR3 runs 15 residues. The CDR3, as DNA: TGTGCCAGCAGTTTGATGGGGGACAGGGACTATGGCTACACCTTC. It specifies CASSLMGDRDYGYTF.

CDR3 sequence reads: CASSPLTGEAFF. CDR3 coding DNA: TGTGCCAGCTCACCACTCACAGGGGAAGCTTTCTTT. The chain carries TRBV18 and TRBJ1-1; D may be TRBD1 (6 bases). The CDR3 is made up of 12 amino acids. V gave up 1 base and J gave up 8 bases, with 8 bases separating them. Germline V gives CDR1 KGHSH, CDR2 LQKENI. Full variable domain (rest looked up from reference TRBV18 and TRBJ1-1): NAGVMQNPRHLVRRRGQEARLRCSPMKGHSHVYWYRQLPEEGLKFMVYLQKENIIDESGMPKERFSAEFPKEGPSILRIQQVVRGDSAAYFCASSPLTGEAFFGQGTRLTVV.

The chain has TRBV11-2 and TRBJ2-4; the D is unclear. The germline V gene has CDR1 SGHAT and CDR2 FQNNGV. Trimming took 7 bases from V and 0 from J, leaving 16 bases between them. CDR3 length equals 16 residues. The DNA of the CDR3 is TGTGCCAGCACCCAGCGCCACCAGATAGCCAAAAACATTCAGTACTTC. It codes for CASTQRHQIAKNIQYF.

This chain connects TRBV7-9 to TRBJ1-4, with D unclear. Trimming removed 3 bases from V and 5 bases from J, with 7 bases in between. The CDR3 totals 13 residues. Germline V gives CDR1 SEHNR, CDR2 FQNEAQ (reference sequence). The CDR3 protein is CASSLRENEKLFF. The CDR3, as DNA: TGTGCCAGCAGCTTGAGAGAGAATGAAAAACTGTTTTTT.

The CDR3 loop is CASRLSDRAAQPQHF. As DNA, the CDR3 is TGTGCCAGCAGGCTTTCCGACAGGGCCGCCCAGCCCCAGCATTTT. This sequence joins TRBV28 and TRBJ1-5; 7 bases are shared with TRBD1. V shed 6 bases and J 7 bases; nucleotides not matched to a gene: 12. Looked up from germline, CDR1 is MDHEN and CDR2 is SYDVKM. The length of the CDR3 is 15 residues.

This sequence joins TRBV11-2 and TRBJ1-6; D may be TRBD1 (5 bases). Germline CDR1 SGHAT, CDR2 FQNNGV. With 8 bases removed from V and 1 base from J, the gap between germline ends came to 6 bases. This CDR3 has 13 amino acids. The CDR3 nucleotides read TGTGCCAGCGGGACTTCCTATAATTCACCCCTCCACTTT. Encoded protein: CASGTSYNSPLHF.

This clone was picked up one time. This rearrangement joins TRBV11-3 to TRBJ1-1; TRBD1 matches at 9 bases. CDR1 is SGHNT and CDR2 is YENEEA in the germline V gene. Trimming at V came to 3 bases and at J to 3 bases, leaving 8 bases not matched to a gene. This CDR3 has 16 residues. In DNA form, the CDR3 reads TGTGCCAGCAGCTTCGGGACAGGGAGAACACACACTGAAGCTTTCTTT. It is translated as CASSFGTGRTHTEAFF.

The rearrangement joins TRBV7-2 to TRBJ1-1, with TRBD1 matching over 7 bases. The CDR3 extends over 14 amino acids. Germline loops: CDR1 SGHTA, CDR2 FQGNSA. The trim removed 1 base at V and 4 bases at J, leaving 3 bases unmatched. CDR3 residues: CASSLEGASTEAFF. CDR3 DNA sequence: TGTGCCAGCAGCTTAGAGGGGGCTAGCACTGAAGCTTTCTTT.

The chain combines TRBV29-1 with TRBJ2-3; 10 bases map to TRBD1. V dropped 4 bases and J dropped 5; count of bases not matched to a gene: 12. In germline, CDR1 is SQVTM, CDR2 ANQGSEA. The CDR3 covers 16 residues. CDR3 nucleotide sequence: TGCAGCGTTGTCCGGTCAGACAGGGGGCAAGGAGATACGCAGTATTTT. Translating it yields CSVVRSDRGQGDTQYF.

V usage is TRBV5-1 and J usage is TRBJ2-7; TRBD2 matches at 10 bases. This CDR3 comprises 14 residues. Germline CDR1 reads SGHRS; CDR2 reads YFSETQ. V was clipped by 3 bases and J by 2 bases; unmatched bases: 2. CDR3 amino acids: CASSSSGGAYEQYF. The DNA of the CDR3 is TGCGCCAGCAGCTCCAGCGGGGGGGCCTACGAGCAGTACTTC.

The chain joins TRBV2 to TRBJ1-3; D unclear. CDR3 length: 15 residues. Germline V gene lookup returns CDR1 SNHLY and CDR2 FYNNEI. Between the trimmed V and J ends, which lost 6 bases and 0 bases, there was a span of 12 bases. CDR3 in DNA: TGTGCCAGCAGCCCGCGTGGTTACTCTGGAAACACCATATATTTT. Residues: CASSPRGYSGNTIYF.

This chain joins TRBV7-9 and TRBJ1-1; TRBD1 is a possible D gene (6 bases). The CDR3 totals 18 residues. V dropped 6 bases and J dropped 1 base, with 24 bases sitting between them. Per the germline V gene, CDR1 is SEHNR and CDR2 is FQNEAQ (reference sequence). CDR3 bases: TGTGCCAGCAGGTCCCCCCCCGGACAGCCGGAACGGAACACTGAAGCTTTCTTT. Amino acid sequence: CASRSPPGQPERNTEAFF.

The gene calls are TRBV27 and TRBJ2-3; 8 bases are a match to TRBD1. The V and J ends lost 6 bases and 3 bases, in that order; junction bases with no gene match: 14. This CDR3 is built from 17 residues. Germline V gives CDR1 MNHEY, CDR2 SMNVEV (reference sequence). This chain's CDR3 is CASRIRQGTYTTDTQYF. The CDR3, as DNA: TGTGCCAGCAGGATAAGACAGGGGACCTACACGACAGATACGCAGTATTTT.

The rearrangement uses TRBV5-8 and TRBJ1-1; D remains ambiguous. The CDR3 totals 16 residues. The germline V and J ends were trimmed by 0 bases and 6 bases, with 18 bases remaining between them. The germline V gene has CDR1 SGHTS and CDR2 YDEGEE. The CDR3 here is CASSLAYKMIAAEAFF. The CDR3 bases are TGTGCCAGCAGCTTGGCCTATAAGATGATAGCGGCTGAAGCTTTCTTT.

The chain has TRBV5-1 and TRBJ2-7; 7 nucleotides agree with TRBD2. This CDR3 is built from 16 residues. Germline CDR1 reads SGHRS; CDR2 reads YFSETQ. Trimming cost V 0 bases and J 3 bases; bases outside gene matches: 9. The CDR3 DNA follows: TGCGCCAGCAGCTTGGCGGGGGGTGGCAGCGGCTACGAGCAGTACTTC. Protein sequence: CASSLAGGGSGYEQYF.

In regard to this clone: Other nucleotide sequences from this sample produce the same CDR3. This chain uses TRBV6-5 with TRBJ2-3; D uncertain. The germline V gene has CDR1 MNHEY and CDR2 SVGAGI. CDR3 length equals 13 residues. Trimming shortened V by 2 bases and J by 3 bases, and 6 bases separated the two germline ends. The CDR3 coding sequence is TGTGCCAGCAGTTACCCCGGGACAGATACGCAGTATTTT. Translated, it gives CASSYPGTDTQYF.

This chain joins TRBV7-2 and TRBJ1-1, with 7 nucleotides matching TRBD1. Germline V gene data show CDR1 as SGHTA and CDR2 as FQGNSA. Trimming removed 2 bases from V and 4 bases from J; junction bases left unmatched: 10. This CDR3 has 16 residues. CDR3: CASSLIQGGFSTEAFF. CDR3 bases: TGTGCCAGCAGCTTAATCCAGGGGGGATTCAGCACTGAAGCTTTCTTT.

This rearrangement joins TRBV3-1 (or the pseudogene TRBV3-2) to TRBJ1-2; TRBD1 matches 10 bases. The CDR3 runs 14 residues. The V gene's germline CDR1 is LGHDT and CDR2 YNNKEL (reference sequence). V dropped 5 bases and J dropped 6; count of bases not matched to a gene: 6. This CDR3 reads CASSERDRGDGYTF. Here the CDR3 DNA reads TGTGCCAGCAGCGAACGGGACAGGGGAGATGGCTACACCTTC.

CDR3 amino acids: CASSQGDGGLAGYTQYF. The CDR3 DNA follows: TGCGCCAGCAGCCAAGGGGATGGCGGACTAGCGGGATATACGCAGTATTTT. This chain joins TRBV4-3 and TRBJ2-3, with 12 bases matching TRBD2. CDR3 length equals 17 residues. The germline CDR1 and CDR2 sequences are LGHNA and YSLEER. V shed 1 base, J shed 7 bases, and the junction held 9 bases outside the gene matches.

The DNA for the CDR3 is TGTGCCAGCAGCTCGTCCCGGGACAGGGTGGATGAGCAGTTCTTC. Translating it yields CASSSSRDRVDEQFF. The chain recombines TRBV7-3 with TRBJ2-1; 9 positions match TRBD1. Unmatched junction bases numbered 9, after V lost 4 bases and J lost 8 bases. Germline CDR1 SGHTA, CDR2 FQGTGA. The CDR3 has 15 residues.

V is TRBV12-3 or TRBV12-4 and J is TRBJ1-2; tentative D call: TRBD1 (5 bases). Trimming removed 5 bases from V and 4 bases from J, with 11 bases in between. The CDR3 contains 13 residues. The CDR3 DNA reads as TGTGCCAGCAGTCCGGACATATCCTATGGCTACACCTTC. Protein: CASSPDISYGYTF.